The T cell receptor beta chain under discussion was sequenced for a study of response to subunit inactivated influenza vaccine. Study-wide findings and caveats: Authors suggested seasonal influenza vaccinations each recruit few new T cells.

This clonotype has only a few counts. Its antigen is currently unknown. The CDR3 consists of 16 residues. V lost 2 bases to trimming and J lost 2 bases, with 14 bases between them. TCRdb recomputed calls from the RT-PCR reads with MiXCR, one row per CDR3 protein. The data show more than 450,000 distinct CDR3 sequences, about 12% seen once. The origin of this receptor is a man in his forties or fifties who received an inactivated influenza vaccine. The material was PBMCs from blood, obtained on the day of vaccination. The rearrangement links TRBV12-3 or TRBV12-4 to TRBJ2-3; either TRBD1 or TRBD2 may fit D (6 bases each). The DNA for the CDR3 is TGTGCCAGCAGTTTATATAGGGGGGTATTCACAGATACGCAGTATTTT. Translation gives CASSLYRGVFTDTQYF.